These 21 T cell receptor beta chains originate from one sample sequenced in a study of cytomegalovirus exposure and HLA in healthy donors. Primers included in the PCR were 60 Vbeta and 13 Jbeta primers. Assay used: immunoSEQ multiplex PCR; TCRdb lists only in-frame clones, some missing. The sample contains about 150,000 clones, 65% to 75% of which appear only once. Sequences were obtained from PBMCs. The origin of the receptors is a man aged 25-40 years in good health and CMV-seronegative.

The gene calls are TRBV14 and TRBJ1-2; no clear D gene. Trimming shortened V by 11 bases and J by 0 bases, and 13 bases separated the two germline ends. In germline, CDR1 is SGHDN, CDR2 FVKESK. The CDR3 loop spans 13 amino acids. The CDR3 here is CAPCGRPNYGYTF. CDR3 in DNA: TGTGCCCCCTGCGGGAGACCTAACTATGGCTACACCTTC.

The gene calls are TRBV7-9 and TRBJ2-7; D unresolved. This CDR3 has 15 residues. Germline values: CDR1 SEHNR, CDR2 FQNEAQ (reference sequence). With 8 bases removed from V and 5 bases from J, the gap between germline ends came to 22 bases. Written as DNA, the CDR3 is TGTGCCAGCGGCCCTATAAACGATGGCAGCGACGAGCAGTACTTC. Translation: CASGPINDGSDEQYF. The whole variable domain, remainder taken from reference TRBV7-9 and TRBJ2-7, is DTGVSQNPRHKITKRGQNVTFRCDPISEHNRLYWYRQTLGQGPEFLTYFQNEAQLEKSRLLSDRFSAERPKGSFSTLEIQRTEQGDSAMYLCASGPINDGSDEQYFGPGTRLTVT.

This chain connects TRBV18 to TRBJ1-6, with D maybe TRBD1 (6 bases). The CDR3 covers 15 residues. The germline V gene encodes CDR1 KGHSH and CDR2 LQKENI. The V end lost 2 bases, the J end lost 6 bases, and 11 bases lay between the germline ends. DNA for the CDR3: TGTGCCAGCTCACCAATCGGACAGAGTAATTCACCCCTCCACTTT. Protein product: CASSPIGQSNSPLHF.

The rearrangement uses TRBV5-1 and TRBJ2-5; 8 bases are shared with TRBD1. Germline V gives CDR1 SGHRS, CDR2 YFSETQ. Trimming took 3 bases from V and 5 from J; bases not matched to a gene: 6. The CDR3 totals 14 residues. This CDR3 is CASSWQGARETQYF. In DNA, the CDR3 is TGCGCCAGCAGCTGGCAGGGGGCGCGCGAGACCCAGTACTTC.

The table lists this clone with a count of one. The chain carries TRBV27 and TRBJ2-7, with 10 bases that match TRBD1. Germline assignment: CDR1 MNHEY and CDR2 SMNVEV (reference sequence). This CDR3 has 15 residues. V trimming: 7 bases; J trimming: 2 bases; junction bases outside the gene matches: 8. The CDR3 coding sequence is TGTGCCAGCAATACCGGGACAGGGGTTACCTACGAGCAGTACTTC. Translation: CASNTGTGVTYEQYF.

The chain couples TRBV11-3 to TRBJ2-1; D call uncertain. The V and J ends lost 5 bases and 8 bases respectively, with 13 bases between them. This CDR3 has 13 residues. Germline V lookup: CDR1 SGHNT, CDR2 YENEEA. The CDR3 reads CASSTIRGDEQFF. CDR3 coding DNA: TGTGCCAGCAGCACAATCCGTGGTGATGAGCAGTTCTTC.

The chain has TRBV4-2 and TRBJ2-6, with 13 bases matching TRBD2. The junction had 10 bases not matched to a gene; V was cut back by 5 bases and J by 0 bases. CDR3 length: 20 amino acids. The germline gives CDR1 LGHNA, CDR2 YNFKEQ. The CDR3 region is CASSTRLAGGVSSGANVLTF. CDR3 nucleotide sequence: TGTGCCAGCAGCACACGACTAGCGGGGGGCGTAAGCTCTGGGGCCAACGTCCTGACTTTC.

The V call is TRBV5-1, the J call TRBJ2-1, with 8 bases that match TRBD1. Trimming cost V 0 bases and J 9 bases; bases outside gene matches: 5. Germline V gene data show CDR1 as SGHRS and CDR2 as YFSETQ. The CDR3 totals 14 residues. The CDR3 here is CASSLVQGASEQFF. The CDR3 region has the DNA TGCGCCAGCAGCTTGGTGCAGGGGGCCAGTGAGCAGTTCTTC.

V is TRBV5-1 and J is TRBJ2-3; D unresolved. The CDR3 covers 14 residues. V was clipped by 1 base and J by 0 bases, with 6 bases between them. The germline gives CDR1 SGHRS, CDR2 YFSETQ. Here the CDR3 reads CASSLKTSTDTQYF. Here the CDR3 DNA reads TGCGCCAGCAGCTTGAAGACTAGCACAGATACGCAGTATTTT.

The chain uses TRBV4-2 and TRBJ2-7, with D perhaps TRBD2 (6 bases). The V gene's germline CDR1 is LGHNA and CDR2 YNFKEQ. V was cut by 0 bases and J by 1 base, with 16 bases left in between. This CDR3 region has 17 residues. The CDR3 region is CASSQDPPGEVSYEQYF. CDR3 DNA: TGTGCCAGCAGCCAAGATCCGCCGGGGGAGGTTTCCTACGAGCAGTACTTC.

The chain uses TRBV12-5 and TRBJ2-1, with 7 nucleotides matching TRBD2. Trimming cost V 5 bases and J 10 bases; bases outside gene matches: 2. This CDR3 is 11 amino acids long. Germline CDR1 is LGHNT and CDR2 is FRNRAP. The DNA for the CDR3 is TGTGCTAGTGGTCTGGGACTAGAGCAGTTCTTC. Protein product: CASGLGLEQFF. The full variable domain, with the rest looked up from reference TRBV12-5 and TRBJ2-1, is DARVTQTPRHKVTEMGQEVTMRCQPILGHNTVFWYRQTMMQGLELLAYFRNRAPLDDSGMPKDRFSAEMPDATLATLKIQPSEPRDSAVYFCASGLGLEQFFGPGTRLTVL.

This chain joins TRBV29-1 and TRBJ2-5, with 8 bases matching TRBD1. The germline V gene encodes CDR1 SQVTM and CDR2 ANQGSEA. V shed 7 bases and J 5 bases; nucleotides not matched to a gene: 12. The CDR3 sequence is 14 residues long. Written as DNA, the CDR3 is TGCAGCGCTGCGAAAGGACAGGGTTGGGAGACCCAGTACTTC. As protein: CSAAKGQGWETQYF.

This sequence joins TRBV6-1 and TRBJ1-2; D remains ambiguous. Looked up from germline, CDR1 is MNHNS and CDR2 is SASEGT. This CDR3 is built from 13 residues. The V and J ends lost 0 bases and 5 bases respectively, with 7 bases between them. CDR3 coding DNA: TGTGCCAGCAGTGAAGCCTCGGAGTATGGCTACACCTTC. It encodes CASSEASEYGYTF.

The chain joins TRBV5-8 to TRBJ1-1; no firm D call. The V end lost 2 bases, the J end lost 4 bases, and 12 bases lay between the germline ends. From germline, CDR1 is SGHTS and CDR2 YDEGEE. CDR3 length: 14 amino acids. The CDR3 region is CASSFRGDGTEAFF. CDR3 DNA sequence: TGTGCCAGCAGCTTTCGAGGAGACGGCACTGAAGCTTTCTTT.

The chain combines TRBV6-4 with TRBJ1-1, with no clear D. From germline, CDR1 is MRHNA and CDR2 SNTAGT. Trimming removed 3 bases at V and 1 base at J, with 6 bases between. This CDR3 comprises 13 residues. The CDR3 bases are TGTGCCAGCAGTGATTACGGGAACACTGAAGCTTTCTTT. Its protein product is CASSDYGNTEAFF.

The J gene is TRBJ1-2, the V gene TRBV30, with D unresolved. The CDR3 spans 13 residues. CDR1 is GTSNPN, CDR2 SVGIG, per germline (reference sequence). The germline V and J ends were trimmed by 4 bases and 2 bases, with 11 bases remaining between them. The CDR3 sequence: CAWTTDINYGYTF. The CDR3 bases are TGTGCCTGGACTACTGACATAAACTATGGCTACACCTTC. Using reference TRBV30 and TRBJ1-2 for the parts outside the CDR3, the full variable domain is SQTIHQWPATLVQPVGSPLSLECTVEGTSNPNLYWYRQAAGRGLQLLFYSVGIGQISSEVPQNLSASRPQDRQFILSSKKLLLSDSGFYLCAWTTDINYGYTFGSGTRLTVV.

The chain joins TRBV21-1 to TRBJ1-2; TRBD1, the table's D call, was not compared with the DNA. TRBV21-1 is designated a pseudogene. This CDR3 spans 16 amino acids. Written as DNA, the CDR3 is TGTGCCAGCAGCAAAGTTTATGACAGGGGGCTCTGCGGCTACACCTTC. It specifies CASSKVYDRGLCGYTF.

V gene TRBV4-1 combines with J gene TRBJ1-1; TRBD1 matches at 8 bases. V was clipped by 4 bases and J by 4 bases; unmatched bases: 8. Germline CDR1 reads MGHRA; CDR2 reads YSYEKL. This CDR3 spans 15 amino acids. As DNA, the CDR3 is TGCGCCAGCAGCCCGGACAGGGCCCTCCCCACTGAAGCTTTCTTT. The encoded protein is CASSPDRALPTEAFF.

This chain connects TRBV28 to TRBJ1-5; D uncertain. The length of the CDR3 is 12 residues. Trimming took off 6 bases at V and 3 bases at J, with 6 bases between the two ends. The germline V gene has CDR1 MDHEN and CDR2 SYDVKM. CDR3 coding DNA: TGTGCCAGCAGGGGCAACAATCAGCCCCAGCATTTT. This encodes CASRGNNQPQHF.

The rearrangement links TRBV13 to TRBJ1-2, with D perhaps matching TRBD1 (5 bases). Per the germline V gene, CDR1 is PRHDT and CDR2 is FYEKMQ (reference sequence). The V gene lost 2 bases and the J gene lost 6 bases, with 10 bases spanning the gap. CDR3 size: 13 residues. CDR3 DNA: TGTGCCAGCAGCTTAATTCGGGGGGATGGCTACACCTTC. Translated, it gives CASSLIRGDGYTF.

The rearrangement uses TRBV18 and TRBJ2-5; the D gene is possibly TRBD2 (7 bases). Germline CDR1 KGHSH, CDR2 LQKENI. V was clipped by 2 bases and J by 4 bases, with 14 bases between them. CDR3 length equals 15 residues. DNA for the CDR3: TGTGCCAGCTCACCATGGGAGGGGGGACGAGAGACCCAGTACTTC. Residues: CASSPWEGGRETQYF.